What follows is one TCR beta chain and its context. Germline V gene sequence: CDR1 KGHSH, CDR2 LQKENI. The CDR3 loop spans 14 amino acids. Trimming removed 2 bases from V and 0 bases from J, with 7 bases in between. This entry comes from a study of OX40 agonist ivuxolimab in advanced cancers. Data came from immunoSEQ multiplex PCR; TCRdb stores just in-frame clones and leaves some out. The table has 55,000 to 90,000 clones, 88% seen once. The sequence came from an adult with an advanced solid tumor such as melanoma, head and neck, liver or kidney cancer. This sample comprised CD4+ or CD8+ T cells sorted from blood, obtained in a trial of the OX40 agonist ivuxolimab. This chain connects TRBV18 to TRBJ2-5; a possible D gene is TRBD1 (5 bases). CDR3 sequence (DNA): TGTGCCAGCTCACCAAGGGGCAACCAAGAGACCCAGTACTTC. Its protein product is CASSPRGNQETQYF.